Listed below are T cell receptor beta chains from one sample, sequenced in a study of CD8+ T cells in alopecia areata. Here immunoSEQ multiplex PCR was the method, and the copy in TCRdb shows in-frame clones only, minus some. The table includes about 110,000 clones, 59% detected once. The sequenced sample consisted of CD8+ T cells sorted from blood. The origin of the receptors is a human donor in good health. CDR3s include the opening cysteine and the closing phenylalanine or tryptophan. A D gene is named only where the DNA matches it firmly. A clone size is listed for some rows: how often the clone was seen (once, few, many), or a class if it is expanded.

j_call: TRBJ1-1; clone_size: .; d_call: .; v_call: TRBV28; cdr3_nt: TGTGCCAGCGCGAATCCCGCTGAAGCTTTCTTT; cdr3_aa: CASANPAEAFF
j_call: TRBJ1-1; clone_size: .; d_call: .; v_call: TRBV27; cdr3_nt: TGTGCCAGCAGTTTACAGGGCAGGGTAACTGAAGCTTTCTTT; cdr3_aa: CASSLQGRVTEAFF
j_call: TRBJ2-7; clone_size: .; d_call: .; v_call: TRBV19; cdr3_nt: TGTGCCAGTAGTATGTCCACGTACCGCTCCTACGAGCAGTACTTC; cdr3_aa: CASSMSTYRSYEQYF
j_call: TRBJ2-2; clone_size: .; d_call: .; v_call: TRBV19; cdr3_nt: TGTGCCAGTAGTATTGCCACTCTAGGGACCGGGGAGCTGTTTTTT; cdr3_aa: CASSIATLGTGELFF
j_call: TRBJ1-5; clone_size: .; d_call: .; v_call: TRBV5-1; cdr3_nt: TGCGCCAGCAGTGAGGGGACTAATCAGCCCCAGCATTTT; cdr3_aa: CASSEGTNQPQHF
j_call: TRBJ2-7; clone_size: .; d_call: .; v_call: TRBV9; cdr3_nt: TGTGCCAGCAGCGTAGGGCAGACAGTCTCCTACGAGCAGTACTTC; cdr3_aa: CASSVGQTVSYEQYF
j_call: TRBJ2-5; clone_size: .; d_call: TRBD2; v_call: TRBV13; cdr3_nt: TGTGCCAGCAGCCGCGGGGGGGAGGCTCAGTACTTC; cdr3_aa: CASSRGGEAQYF
j_call: TRBJ1-2; clone_size: .; d_call: .; v_call: TRBV29-1; cdr3_nt: TGCAGCGTTGAAGACCGAGGACAGCGGGTCCCCTATGGCTACACCTTC; cdr3_aa: CSVEDRGQRVPYGYTF
j_call: TRBJ2-3; clone_size: .; d_call: .; v_call: TRBV25-1; cdr3_nt: TGTGCCAGCAGTGATTTCGTTGATACGCAGTATTTT; cdr3_aa: CASSDFVDTQYF
j_call: TRBJ1-6; clone_size: .; d_call: TRBD1; v_call: TRBV7-9; cdr3_nt: TGTGCCAGCAGCCCACGCTCAAAGACAGGGGTTTATAATTCACCCCTCCACTTT; cdr3_aa: CASSPRSKTGVYNSPLHF
j_call: TRBJ2-5; clone_size: .; d_call: .; v_call: TRBV27; cdr3_nt: TGTGCCAGCAGTCCCTTAACATTGGGAGGGACCCAGTACTTC; cdr3_aa: CASSPLTLGGTQYF
j_call: TRBJ2-1; clone_size: .; d_call: TRBD2; v_call: TRBV13; cdr3_nt: TGTGCCAGCAGCTTTGGGACTAGCGGGGGGGCAAATGAGCAGTTCTTC; cdr3_aa: CASSFGTSGGANEQFF
j_call: TRBJ2-7; clone_size: .; d_call: TRBD2; v_call: TRBV25-1; cdr3_nt: TGTGCCAGCAGTGAGGGGCGGGGGGGCCCCTACGAGCAGTACTTC; cdr3_aa: CASSEGRGGPYEQYF
j_call: TRBJ1-1; clone_size: .; d_call: .; v_call: TRBV29-1; cdr3_nt: TGCAGCGTTGTGCCTATGCAGGGTTCAGCTTTCTTT; cdr3_aa: CSVVPMQGSAFF
j_call: TRBJ2-3; clone_size: .; d_call: TRBD2; v_call: TRBV6-5; cdr3_nt: TGTGCCAGCAGTTTCACGGGGGGTCTAACAGATACGCAGTATTTT; cdr3_aa: CASSFTGGLTDTQYF
j_call: TRBJ2-7; clone_size: .; d_call: .; v_call: TRBV5-1; cdr3_nt: TGCGCCAGCAGCTTGGTCGCCGAAGGGAACTACGAGCAGTACTTC; cdr3_aa: CASSLVAEGNYEQYF
j_call: TRBJ1-1; clone_size: .; d_call: TRBD1; v_call: TRBV29-1; cdr3_nt: TGCAGCGTTGGAGGGGGCTTTGACACTGAAGCTTTCTTT; cdr3_aa: CSVGGGFDTEAFF
j_call: TRBJ2-3; clone_size: .; d_call: .; v_call: TRBV6-5; cdr3_nt: TGTGCCAGCAGTTTCGGGTCCTTCACAGATACGCAGTATTTT; cdr3_aa: CASSFGSFTDTQYF
j_call: TRBJ1-2; clone_size: .; d_call: .; v_call: TRBV27; cdr3_nt: TGTGCCAGCAGTGCTTCATTAAAGGGGTTCTATGGCTACACCTTC; cdr3_aa: CASSASLKGFYGYTF
j_call: TRBJ1-1; clone_size: .; d_call: TRBD1; v_call: TRBV7-9; cdr3_nt: TGTGCCAGCAGCTTAGAGCCAGGGGGGCACACTGAAGCTTTCTTT; cdr3_aa: CASSLEPGGHTEAFF
j_call: TRBJ2-7; clone_size: many; d_call: .; v_call: TRBV14; cdr3_nt: TGTGCCAGCAGCCAAGAACGGGGAACCGAGTACTTC; cdr3_aa: CASSQERGTEYF
j_call: TRBJ2-7; clone_size: .; d_call: .; v_call: TRBV4-1; cdr3_nt: TGCGCCAGCAGACTATCTCCCTCCGAGTTGCGGGAGCAGTACTTC; cdr3_aa: CASRLSPSELREQYF
j_call: TRBJ2-1; clone_size: .; d_call: TRBD2; v_call: TRBV25-1; cdr3_nt: TGTGCCAGCAGTGAAGCGGGGGGATTTAATGAGCAGTTCTTC; cdr3_aa: CASSEAGGFNEQFF
j_call: TRBJ2-2; clone_size: once; d_call: TRBD2; v_call: TRBV2; cdr3_nt: TGTGCCAGCCATCCGGGACTAGGGACGGGGGAGCTGTTTTTT; cdr3_aa: CASHPGLGTGELFF
j_call: TRBJ1-6; clone_size: few; d_call: .; v_call: TRBV5-5; cdr3_nt: TGTGCCAGCAGCGCACCCAACATGAGGTGGAATTCACCCCTCCACTTT; cdr3_aa: CASSAPNMRWNSPLHF
j_call: TRBJ2-1; clone_size: .; d_call: .; v_call: TRBV25-1; cdr3_nt: TGTGCCAGCAGTGCCCATACCTACAATGAGCAGTTCTTC; cdr3_aa: CASSAHTYNEQFF
j_call: TRBJ2-7; clone_size: .; d_call: .; v_call: TRBV2; cdr3_nt: TGTGCCACCGGCCAGGTCGGCGACGAGCAGTACTTC; cdr3_aa: CATGQVGDEQYF
j_call: TRBJ2-5; clone_size: .; d_call: .; v_call: TRBV27; cdr3_nt: TGTGCCAGCAGCGCTCAGGGGGGGACCCAGTACTTC; cdr3_aa: CASSAQGGTQYF
j_call: TRBJ2-5; clone_size: .; d_call: TRBD2; v_call: TRBV29-1; cdr3_nt: TGCAGCGTTGAACTAGCGGGGATGGGAGAGACCCAGTACTTC; cdr3_aa: CSVELAGMGETQYF
j_call: TRBJ2-6; clone_size: few; d_call: .; v_call: TRBV28; cdr3_nt: TGTGCCAGCAGTTTGGACCGATACTCTGGGGCCAACGTCCTGACTTTC; cdr3_aa: CASSLDRYSGANVLTF
j_call: TRBJ1-2; clone_size: once; d_call: .; v_call: TRBV7-9; cdr3_nt: TGTGCCAGCAGCTTGGTAGGGAACACCCGACGGGGCTACACCTTC; cdr3_aa: CASSLVGNTRRGYTF
j_call: TRBJ2-7; clone_size: .; d_call: .; v_call: TRBV29-1; cdr3_nt: TGCAGCGTCGAGGACAGCTACGAGCAGTACTTC; cdr3_aa: CSVEDSYEQYF
j_call: TRBJ1-2; clone_size: once; d_call: .; v_call: TRBV28; cdr3_nt: TGTGCCAGCAGTTTTAGTCGCCTGCTATATGGCTACACCTTC; cdr3_aa: CASSFSRLLYGYTF
j_call: TRBJ2-5; clone_size: .; d_call: .; v_call: TRBV4-3; cdr3_nt: TGCGCCAGCAGCCAAGAGGTTAAGGATCCCTACGCCAAAGAGACCCAGTACTTC; cdr3_aa: CASSQEVKDPYAKETQYF